This T cell receptor beta chain was sequenced during a study of shared clonotypes between healthy human individuals. Study outcomes and limitations: Among the subsets, naive ones generally showed larger estimated richness than memory ones. The diversity represented, both genetic and in exposure history, was limited by few donors.

The naive CD8 fraction comprised CD45RO-negative cells positively selected for CCR7 and excluded terminally differentiated effector memory CD45RA+ cells. The CDR3 is 14 amino acids. Trimming cost V 7 bases and J 4 bases, with 13 bases left between them. CDR1 MNHEY and CDR2 SMNVEV come from the germline V gene (reference sequence). Sorted subsets were amplified in replicate PCRs using around 200 ng DNA, some 31,000 T cell genomes. Per the study methods: Junction-only sequences produced by ImmunoSEQ had no quality scores, so filtering differed. The repertoire was sequenced with immunoSEQ multiplex PCR; TCRdb's copy has only in-frame clones and lacks some. V, J and clone size were drawn from that table, and D and trimming were deduced from the DNA. The sample contains 1.5 million to 2.5 million clones, approximately 94% of which appear only once. Notes on this clone: Its antigen is as yet unknown.

The sequenced sample consisted of naive CD8+ T cells sorted from blood. This clonotype was sampled from a man younger than 35 in good health. V gene TRBV27 combines with J gene TRBJ2-2; D not certain. The CDR3, as DNA: TGTGCCAGCACATCTATGGGTTTCACCGGGGAGCTGTTTTTT. This codes for CASTSMGFTGELFF.